This T cell receptor beta chain was recorded in a study of T cell changes during pregnancy in multiple sclerosis. The protocol was immunoSEQ multiplex PCR, while the TCRdb copy is restricted to in-frame clones and leaves out a portion. The sample yields about 20,000 clones, roughly nine tenths seen once. The source material was CD8+ T cells from peripheral blood mononuclear cells, sampled in the second trimester of pregnancy. This clonotype originated in a female donor in good health, enrolled as a control in a pregnancy study.

The CDR3 loop reads CASSAGDYALEAFF. For the CDR3, the DNA is TGTGCCAGCAGTGCAGGGGATTATGCCTTAGAAGCTTTCTTT. This chain links TRBV6-1 with TRBJ1-1; weak D call: TRBD1 (6 bases). The CDR3 is 14 amino acids. Germline V gene lookup returns CDR1 MNHNS and CDR2 SASEGT. V was clipped by 4 bases and J by 8 bases, with 17 bases between them.